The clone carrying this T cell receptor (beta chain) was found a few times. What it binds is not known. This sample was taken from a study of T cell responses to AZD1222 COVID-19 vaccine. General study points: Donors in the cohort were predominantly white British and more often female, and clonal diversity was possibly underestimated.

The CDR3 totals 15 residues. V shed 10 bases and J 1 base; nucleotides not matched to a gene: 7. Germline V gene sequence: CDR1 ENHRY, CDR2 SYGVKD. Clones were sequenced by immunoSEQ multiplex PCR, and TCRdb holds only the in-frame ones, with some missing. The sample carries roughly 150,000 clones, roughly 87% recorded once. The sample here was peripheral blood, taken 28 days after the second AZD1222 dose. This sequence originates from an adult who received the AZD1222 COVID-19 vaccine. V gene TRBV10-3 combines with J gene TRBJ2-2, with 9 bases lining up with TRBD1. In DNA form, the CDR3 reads TGTGCCACGAACCGACAGGGGGGGAACACCGGGGAGCTGTTTTTT. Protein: CATNRQGGNTGELFF.